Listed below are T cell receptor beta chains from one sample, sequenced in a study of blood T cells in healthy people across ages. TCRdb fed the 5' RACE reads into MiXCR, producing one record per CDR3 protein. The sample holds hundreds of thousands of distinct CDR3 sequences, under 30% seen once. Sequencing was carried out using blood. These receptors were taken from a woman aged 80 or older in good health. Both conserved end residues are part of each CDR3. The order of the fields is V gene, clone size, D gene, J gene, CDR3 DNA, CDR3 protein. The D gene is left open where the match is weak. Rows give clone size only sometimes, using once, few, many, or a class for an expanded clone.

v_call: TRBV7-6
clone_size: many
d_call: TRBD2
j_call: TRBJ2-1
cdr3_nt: TGTGCCAGCAGCTTAGGGTCGGGGGGGCATAGTGAGCAGTTCTTC
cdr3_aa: CASSLGSGGHSEQFF

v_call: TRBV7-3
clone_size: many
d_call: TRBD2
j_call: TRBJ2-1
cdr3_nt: TGTGCCAGCAGCCCAATGAGCGGGAGCTCCTACAATGAGCAGTTCTTC
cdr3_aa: CASSPMSGSSYNEQFF

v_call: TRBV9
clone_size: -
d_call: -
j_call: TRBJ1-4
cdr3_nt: TGTACCAGCAGCGTAGGCCCGAGTAATGAAAAACTGTTTTTT
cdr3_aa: CTSSVGPSNEKLFF

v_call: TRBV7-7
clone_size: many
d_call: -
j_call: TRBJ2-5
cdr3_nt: TGTGCTAGCAGCTTTCTTGACAGCCAGGGGGAGACCCAGTACTTC
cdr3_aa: CASSFLDSQGETQYF

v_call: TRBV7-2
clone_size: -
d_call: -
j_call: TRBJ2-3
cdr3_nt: TGTGCCAGCAGCTTTGTCGGAGCGGGTTCAGATACGCAGTATTTT
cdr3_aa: CASSFVGAGSDTQYF

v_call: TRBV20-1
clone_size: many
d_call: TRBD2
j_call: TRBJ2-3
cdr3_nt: TGCAGTGCCCGGGAGGCGGCAGATACGCAGTATTTT
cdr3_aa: CSAREAADTQYF

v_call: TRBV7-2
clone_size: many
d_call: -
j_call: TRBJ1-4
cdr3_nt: TGTGCCAGCAGCAACCCGTCTGTGGGTGGACGTAGTGAAAAACTGTTTTTT
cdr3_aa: CASSNPSVGGRSEKLFF

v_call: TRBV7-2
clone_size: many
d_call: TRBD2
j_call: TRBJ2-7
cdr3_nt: TGTGCCAGCAGCTGGGGGACTAGCGGGGGGGTCTACGAGCAGTACTTC
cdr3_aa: CASSWGTSGGVYEQYF

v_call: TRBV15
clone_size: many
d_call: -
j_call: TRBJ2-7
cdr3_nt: TGTGCCACCAGCAGAGATTTCAGTCACGAGCAGTACTTC
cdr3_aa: CATSRDFSHEQYF

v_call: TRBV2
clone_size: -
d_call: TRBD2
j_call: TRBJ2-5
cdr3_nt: TGTGCCAGCATCGAGGCTAGCGGGGGGGGGACCCAGTACTTC
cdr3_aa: CASIEASGGGTQYF

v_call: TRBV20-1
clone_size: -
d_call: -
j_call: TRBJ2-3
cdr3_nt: TGCAGTGCTAGAAAACCTGCGAGCACGGATACGCAGTATTTT
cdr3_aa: CSARKPASTDTQYF

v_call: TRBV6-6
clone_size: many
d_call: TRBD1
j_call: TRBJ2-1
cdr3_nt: TGTGCCAGCAGTTTTAATCCGGGACAGTTGAACAATGAGCAGTTCTTC
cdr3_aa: CASSFNPGQLNNEQFF

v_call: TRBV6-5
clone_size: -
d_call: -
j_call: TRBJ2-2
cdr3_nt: TGTGCCAGCAGAAATGGACAGCTCGGGGAGCTGTTTTTT
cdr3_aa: CASRNGQLGELFF

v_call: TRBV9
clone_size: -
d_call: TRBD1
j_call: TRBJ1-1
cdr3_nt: TGTGCCAGCAGCGTAGGCGGGACAGGGGCCGAAGCTTTCTTT
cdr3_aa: CASSVGGTGAEAFF

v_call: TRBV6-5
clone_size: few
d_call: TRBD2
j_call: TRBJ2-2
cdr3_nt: TGTGCCAGCAGTTCCGCTAGCGGGGGGGTGAACACCGGGGAGCTGTTTTTT
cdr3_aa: CASSSASGGVNTGELFF

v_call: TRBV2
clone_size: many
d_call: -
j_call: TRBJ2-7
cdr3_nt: TGTGCCAGCAGTTTGGGGAGGACTAACTCCTACGAGCAGTACTTC
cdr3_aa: CASSLGRTNSYEQYF

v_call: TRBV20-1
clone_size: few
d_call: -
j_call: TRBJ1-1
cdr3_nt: TGCAGTGCTAGACATTTGGGGGGTGGAGACACTGAAGCTTTCTTT
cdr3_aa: CSARHLGGGDTEAFF

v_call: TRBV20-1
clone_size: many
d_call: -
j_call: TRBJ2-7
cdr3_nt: TGCAGTGCTAGAATCTCCTACGAGCAGTACTTC
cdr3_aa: CSARISYEQYF

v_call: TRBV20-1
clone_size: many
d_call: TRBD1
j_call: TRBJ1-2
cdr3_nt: TGCAGTGCCTGGACAGGGGGCAGGGACTATGGCTACACCTTC
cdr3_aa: CSAWTGGRDYGYTF

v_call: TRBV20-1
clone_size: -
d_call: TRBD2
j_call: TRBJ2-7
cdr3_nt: TGCAGTGCTAGAGATACCGGACTAGGCACCCACGAGCAGTACTTC
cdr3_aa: CSARDTGLGTHEQYF

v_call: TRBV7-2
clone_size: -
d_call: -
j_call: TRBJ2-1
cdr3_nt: TGTGCCAGCAGCTCTCAAATCGGCGATGAGCAGTTCTTC
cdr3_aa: CASSSQIGDEQFF

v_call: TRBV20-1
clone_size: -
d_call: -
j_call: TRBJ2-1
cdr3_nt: TGCAGTGGGAGAGGACTATCCTACAATGAGCAGTTCTTC
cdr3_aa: CSGRGLSYNEQFF

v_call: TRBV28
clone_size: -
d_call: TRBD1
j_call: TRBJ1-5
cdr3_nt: TGTGCCAGCAGTCCTACAGGGGGCTCTCTCAATCAGCCCCAGCATTTT
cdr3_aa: CASSPTGGSLNQPQHF

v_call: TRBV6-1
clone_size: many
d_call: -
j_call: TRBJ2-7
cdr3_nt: TGTGCCAGCAGTGAAGCGCAGGTCTCCTACGAGCAGTACTTC
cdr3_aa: CASSEAQVSYEQYF

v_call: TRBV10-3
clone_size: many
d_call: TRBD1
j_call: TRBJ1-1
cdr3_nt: TGTGCCATCAGTGAGTCGAGTAGGGACAGGGACACTGAAGCTTTCTTT
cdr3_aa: CAISESSRDRDTEAFF

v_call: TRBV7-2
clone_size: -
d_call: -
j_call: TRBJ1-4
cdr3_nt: TGTGCCAGCAGCTTAGATCGGGCACCAAATGAAAAACGGTTTTTT
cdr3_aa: CASSLDRAPNEKRFF

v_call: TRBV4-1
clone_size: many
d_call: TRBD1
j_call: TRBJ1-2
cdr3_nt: TGCGCCAGCAGCCAAGACGGCAGGGGGTATGGCTACACCTTC
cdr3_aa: CASSQDGRGYGYTF